Shown below are 30 T cell receptor beta chains from a single sample sequenced in a study of molecular identifiers for immune sequencing clone quantification. TCRdb passed the PCR reads through MiXCR, listing each CDR3 protein once. The sample has approximately 500,000 distinct CDR3 sequences, under 30% seen once. The specimen was naive CD8+ T cells from blood, with Jurkat cell RNA spiked in. Subset in this sample: FACS-sorted CD8+CD4-CCR7+CD45RA+ naive T cells. The receptors derive from a human donor in good health. Some libraries in this study had Jurkat cell RNA spiked in.

This clonotype appeared a few times. The gene calls are TRBV15 and TRBJ2-7, with a weak D call TRBD1 (6 bases). The CDR3 extends over 14 amino acids. V was pared by 3 bases and J by 3 bases, with 12 bases between. The V gene's germline CDR1 is LNHNV and CDR2 YYDKDF (reference sequence). The CDR3 reads CATSSPTGLYEQYF. CDR3 DNA: TGTGCCACCAGCAGCCCCACAGGGCTCTACGAGCAGTACTTC.

In this sample, this clonotype turned up many times. The chain employs TRBV29-1 and TRBJ2-2; possible D gene TRBD1, 8 bases. Germline V gene sequence: CDR1 SQVTM, CDR2 ANQGSEA. V lost 6 bases and J lost 5, with 13 bases in between. The CDR3 has 13 amino acids. The CDR3 DNA reads as TGCAGCGTGGACAGGGAGGGGACCGGGGAGCTGTTTTTT. It encodes CSVDREGTGELFF.

The gene calls are TRBV5-4 and TRBJ1-6; 8 bases line up with TRBD1. Germline V gives CDR1 SGHNT, CDR2 YYREEE (reference sequence). The CDR3 covers 17 residues. The trim removed 4 bases at V and 9 bases at J, leaving 15 bases unmatched. CDR3 protein: CASSHHQGQGIGSPLHF. The CDR3 nucleotides are TGTGCCAGCAGCCACCACCAAGGACAGGGTATCGGTTCACCCCTCCACTTT.

A word on this clonotype: A much larger clone is a single base away; this may be a read error. The chain combines TRBV6-2 or TRBV6-3 with TRBJ1-5; no clear D gene. This CDR3 is built from 14 residues. Germline values: CDR1 MNHEY, CDR2 SVGEGT. CDR3 sequence reads: CAGSYVDSNQPQHF. The CDR3, as DNA: TGTGCCGGCAGTTACGTGGATAGCAATCAGCCCCAGCATTTT.

This clonotype was seen at least ten times. The chain has TRBV3-1 and TRBJ1-1; no firm D call. CDR3 size: 14 residues. Germline values: CDR1 LGHDT, CDR2 YNNKEL (reference sequence). Trimming shortened V by 0 bases and J by 2 bases, and 7 bases separated the two germline ends. This CDR3 is CASSQDLENTEAFF. CDR3 DNA sequence: TGTGCCAGCAGCCAAGATTTGGAAAACACTGAAGCTTTCTTT.

This chain uses TRBV27 with TRBJ2-2; D remains unclear. CDR3 length equals 13 residues. CDR1 and CDR2 (germline): MNHEY, SMNVEV (reference sequence). The V and J ends lost 8 bases and 3 bases respectively, with 10 bases between them. This chain's CDR3 is CASGVADTGELFF. The CDR3 DNA reads TGTGCCAGCGGGGTAGCAGACACCGGGGAGCTGTTTTTT.

This clonotype came up a few times. V usage is TRBV6-5 and J usage is TRBJ2-5, with TRBD2 identical over 12 bases. Germline V lookup: CDR1 MNHEY, CDR2 SVGAGI. The trim removed 3 bases at V and 5 bases at J, leaving 13 bases unmatched. The CDR3 totals 18 residues. CDR3 nucleotides: TGTGCCAGCAGTTATTCCTCTCAGACTAGCGGGAGTGGGGAGACCCAGTACTTC. The encoded protein is CASSYSSQTSGSGETQYF.

This chain joins TRBV6-5 and TRBJ2-7; D remains ambiguous. V gave up 0 bases and J gave up 0 bases, with 9 bases separating them. The germline V gene encodes CDR1 MNHEY and CDR2 SVGAGI. The CDR3 loop spans 15 amino acids. The CDR3 DNA follows: TGTGCCAGCAGTTACTCCCACTCCGTCTCCTACGAGCAGTACTTC. Amino acids: CASSYSHSVSYEQYF.

A note on this clonotype: No conserved phenylalanine or tryptophan ends this CDR3, so it is likely a read error. The gene calls are TRBV6-5 and TRBJ2-3, with 11 bases that match TRBD2. The V gene's germline CDR1 is MNHEY and CDR2 SVGAGI. The CDR3 is made up of 15 amino acids. V lost 5 bases, J lost 4 bases, and 5 bases stayed unmatched. Written as DNA, the CDR3 is TGTGCCAGCAGTATAGCGGGAGGGGGGGCAGATACGCAGTATCTT. This translates into CASSIAGGGADTQYL.

This clonotype turned up a few times. This sequence joins TRBV6-5 and TRBJ2-3; 15 positions agree with TRBD2. The ends lost 2 bases at V and 3 bases at J; junction bases unmatched: 3. In germline, CDR1 is MNHEY, CDR2 SVGAGI. The CDR3 consists of 17 residues. The DNA for the CDR3 is TGTGCCAGCAGTTACGGACTAGCGGGGGGGCCGACAGATACGCAGTATTTT. Encoded protein: CASSYGLAGGPTDTQYF.

The chain employs TRBV28 and TRBJ2-2; 7 nucleotides match TRBD2. Losses at the gene ends were 4 bases for V and 4 bases for J; bases not matched to a gene: 9. The CDR3 totals 16 residues. Germline V gene lookup returns CDR1 MDHEN and CDR2 SYDVKM. In DNA form, the CDR3 reads TGTGCCAGCAGTTCCAGGACTAGAGCGAGCACCGGGGAGCTGTTTTTT. Residues: CASSSRTRASTGELFF.

There are many counts of this clonotype. The chain links TRBV3-1 to TRBJ1-1; 7 nucleotides agree with TRBD1. Germline V gene lookup returns CDR1 LGHDT and CDR2 YNNKEL (reference sequence). The CDR3 contains 13 residues. Trimming took 5 bases from V and 4 from J; bases not matched to a gene: 4. For the CDR3, the DNA is TGTGCCAGCAGCGCGACAGGGCCCACTGAAGCTTTCTTT. It translates to CASSATGPTEAFF.

The V gene is TRBV28, the J gene TRBJ2-1; 10 bases are shared with TRBD2. CDR1 and CDR2 (germline): MDHEN, SYDVKM. The CDR3 covers 16 residues. J gave up 7 bases and V 5 bases, and 11 bases lay outside the gene matches. CDR3 in amino acids: CASSPLGVTSGNEQFF. Written as DNA, the CDR3 is TGTGCCAGCAGTCCCCTGGGGGTGACTAGCGGGAATGAGCAGTTCTTC.

The gene calls are TRBV27 and TRBJ1-4; no firm D call. V lost 4 bases to trimming and J lost 5 bases, with 14 bases between them. The CDR3 consists of 15 residues. Germline assignment: CDR1 MNHEY and CDR2 SMNVEV (reference sequence). The CDR3 loop is CASSSLIGPNEKLFF. CDR3 bases: TGTGCCAGCAGTTCTCTGATAGGACCAAATGAAAAACTGTTTTTT.

A remark on this clonotype: A much larger clonotype is one base distant, so this may be a read error. The chain couples TRBV28 to TRBJ1-1, with no clear D. The CDR3 consists of 14 residues. Germline lookup yields CDR1 MDHEN and CDR2 SYDVKM. The CDR3 DNA follows: TGTGCCAGCAGTTGGGTACTCTTGAACACTGGAGCTTTCTTT. Amino acids: CASSWVLLNTGAFF.

The chain couples TRBV9 to TRBJ1-1; 9 nucleotides match TRBD1. V gave up 3 bases and J gave up 0 bases; unmatched junction bases: 12. The CDR3 loop spans 18 amino acids. Germline assignment: CDR1 SGDLS and CDR2 YYNGEE. The CDR3 sequence: CASSAPPDRGWVNTEAFF. CDR3 sequence (DNA): TGTGCCAGCAGCGCACCCCCAGACAGGGGGTGGGTGAACACTGAAGCTTTCTTT.

This clonotype was counted at least ten times. The CDR3 loop is CASSLTGANTGELFF. In DNA, the CDR3 is TGCGCCAGCAGCTTGACAGGGGCGAACACCGGGGAGCTGTTTTTT. V usage is TRBV5-1 and J usage is TRBJ2-2; the match to TRBD1 covers 7 bases. With V trimmed by 1 base and J by 0 bases, 0 bases remained unmatched. The CDR3 consists of 15 residues. Germline V CDR1 and CDR2: SGHRS, YFSETQ. Using reference TRBV5-1 and TRBJ2-2 for the parts outside the CDR3, the full variable domain is KAGVTQTPRYLIKTRGQQVTLSCSPISGHRSVSWYQQTPGQGLQFLFEYFSETQRNKGNFPGRFSGRQFSNSRSEMNVSTLELGDSALYLCASSLTGANTGELFFGEGSRLTVL.

This clonotype was counted a few times. CDR3 sequence reads: CAWSETGERGTF. CDR3 nucleotides: TGTGCCTGGAGTGAAACAGGGGAACGGGGCACCTTC. The J gene is TRBJ1-2, the V gene TRBV30; 7 bases line up with TRBD1. Germline CDR1 GTSNPN, CDR2 SVGIG (reference sequence). The V segment lost 1 base and the J segment 13 bases; nucleotides outside the gene matches: 9. The CDR3 length is 12 residues.

V and J are TRBV11-2 and TRBJ2-1; no firm D call. V gave up 5 bases and J gave up 6 bases, with 17 bases separating them. The CDR3 is made up of 15 amino acids. Germline V gene data show CDR1 as SGHAT and CDR2 as FQNNGV. CDR3 amino acids: CASSPDNPLGNEQFF. CDR3 coding DNA: TGTGCCAGCAGCCCCGATAATCCGCTAGGCAATGAGCAGTTCTTC.

Regarding this clonotype: The junction departs from germline at one end; a sequencing error may be responsible. This chain links TRBV5-1 with TRBJ2-6; D may correspond to TRBD1 or TRBD2 (5 bases each). The CDR3 runs 19 residues. Germline CDR1 reads SGHRS; CDR2 reads YFSETQ. CDR3 sequence reads: CASSLGPGAGTSRANVLTF. Here the CDR3 DNA reads TGCGCCAGCAGCTTGGGTCCTGGCGCAGGGACCTCTAGGGCCAACGTCCTGACTTTC.

Concerning this clonotype itself: Given a much more abundant clone one base away, this may be a read error. The V gene is TRBV6-5, the J gene TRBJ2-3; 7 bases align to TRBD2. This CDR3 is 14 amino acids long. Germline V gene sequence: CDR1 MNHEY, CDR2 SVGAGI. Here the CDR3 DNA reads TGTGCCGGCAGTTACGGACTAGGGACAGATACGCAGTATTTT. The encoded protein is CAGSYGLGTDTQYF.

In this sample, this clonotype turned up a few times. The rearrangement uses TRBV19 and TRBJ2-7; D ambiguous. CDR1 and CDR2 from the germline V gene are LNHDA and SQIVND (reference sequence). The CDR3 has 12 residues. Trimming removed 1 base from V and 2 bases from J, with 3 bases in between. CDR3 residues: CASSIVPYEQYF. CDR3 nucleotide sequence: TGTGCCAGTAGTATAGTGCCCTACGAGCAGTACTTC.

The V gene is TRBV9, the J gene TRBJ2-1; the D is unclear. Germline V CDR1 and CDR2: SGDLS, YYNGEE. The CDR3 loop spans 19 amino acids. V was shortened by 0 bases and J by 1 base, with 20 bases between the two germline ends. The CDR3 nucleotides are TGTGCCAGCAGCGTAGGTGTCCCAAAGTGGGGTGGGTCCTACAATGAGCAGTTCTTC. Amino acids: CASSVGVPKWGGSYNEQFF.

The rearrangement links TRBV5-1 to TRBJ2-7; TRBD1 aligns across 9 bases. The CDR3 is 14 amino acids. Trimming at V came to 4 bases and at J to 6 bases, leaving 8 bases not matched to a gene. Per the germline V gene, CDR1 is SGHRS and CDR2 is YFSETQ. CDR3 sequence: CASSMDRGIVEQYF. The CDR3 DNA reads as TGCGCCAGCAGCATGGACAGGGGAATCGTCGAGCAGTACTTC.

Comment on this clonotype: This may arise from a read error, as a much more abundant clone is one base away. This chain links TRBV13 with TRBJ2-3; D might be TRBD2 (5 bases). V lost 3 bases, J lost 3 bases, and 10 bases lay in between. Germline V gene lookup returns CDR1 PRHDT and CDR2 FYEKMQ (reference sequence). The CDR3 loop spans 14 amino acids. Written as DNA, the CDR3 is TGTGCCAGCAGCTTTCGGGGTAATACAGATACGCAGTATTTT. This sequence encodes CASSFRGNTDTQYF.

In this sample, this clonotype turned up a few times. The rearrangement joins TRBV7-3 to TRBJ2-7; D is unclear. The length of the CDR3 is 14 residues. V lost 4 bases and J 3 bases, leaving 13 bases between the germline ends. Germline loops: CDR1 SGHTA, CDR2 FQGTGA. The CDR3 here is CASSSPPPNYEQYF. The CDR3 DNA follows: TGTGCCAGCAGCTCCCCTCCCCCAAACTACGAGCAGTACTTC. Full variable domain (outside the CDR3, taken from reference TRBV7-3 and TRBJ2-7): GAGVSQTPSNKVTEKGKYVELRCDPISGHTALYWYRQSLGQGPEFLIYFQGTGAADDSGLPNDRFFAVRPEGSVSTLKIQRTERGDSAVYLCASSSPPPNYEQYFGPGTRLTVT.

This chain connects TRBV11-2 to TRBJ2-1; 11 bases align to TRBD2. Germline V lookup: CDR1 SGHAT, CDR2 FQNNGV. V shed 1 base and J 0 bases; nucleotides not matched to a gene: 8. CDR3 length: 19 amino acids. The CDR3 loop reads CASSLASGGSTYSYNEQFF. The CDR3 nucleotides are TGTGCCAGCAGCTTAGCTAGCGGGGGGTCTACCTACTCCTACAATGAGCAGTTCTTC.

This clonotype was recorded at least ten times. The chain joins TRBV7-9 to TRBJ1-1; 7 bases are shared with TRBD1. V was clipped by 3 bases and J by 5 bases; unmatched bases: 9. CDR1 is SEHNR, CDR2 FQNEAQ, per germline (reference sequence). The CDR3 is made up of 15 amino acids. CDR3 coding DNA: TGTGCCAGCAGCTTCCAGGGGGGCCCAGTTACTGAAGCTTTCTTT. Its translation: CASSFQGGPVTEAFF.

This clonotype has just a few counts. J is TRBJ2-1 and V is TRBV11-2, with D hard to call. Germline V CDR1 and CDR2: SGHAT, FQNNGV. The CDR3 contains 15 residues. V was cut by 5 bases and J by 9 bases, with 20 bases left in between. Here the CDR3 reads CASSQRPDKDGEQFF. The CDR3 bases are TGTGCCAGCAGCCAAAGGCCAGACAAAGACGGTGAGCAGTTCTTC.

This clonotype showed up just once. One junction end disagrees with the germline gene, perhaps due to a read error. The V and J genes are TRBV9 and TRBJ2-1, with 10 bases aligning to TRBD1. In germline, CDR1 is SGDLS, CDR2 YYNGEE. The CDR3 has 15 amino acids. CDR3 DNA sequence: TGTGCCAGCAGCCTCAGACAGGGGGCCTACGATGAGCAGTTCTTC. This sequence encodes CASSLRQGAYDEQFF.